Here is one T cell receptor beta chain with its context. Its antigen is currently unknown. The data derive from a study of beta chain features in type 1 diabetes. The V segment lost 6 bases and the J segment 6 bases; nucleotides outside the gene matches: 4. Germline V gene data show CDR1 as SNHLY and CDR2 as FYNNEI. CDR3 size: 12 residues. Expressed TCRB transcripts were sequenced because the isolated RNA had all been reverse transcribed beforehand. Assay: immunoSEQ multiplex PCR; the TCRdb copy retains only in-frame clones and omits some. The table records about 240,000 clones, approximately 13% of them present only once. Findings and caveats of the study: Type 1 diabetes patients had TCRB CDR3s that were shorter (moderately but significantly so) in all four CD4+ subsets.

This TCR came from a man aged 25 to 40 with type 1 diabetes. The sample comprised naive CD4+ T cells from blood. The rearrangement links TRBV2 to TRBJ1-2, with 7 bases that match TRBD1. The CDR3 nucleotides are TGTGCCAGCAGAGAACAGGGGAATGGCTACACCTTC. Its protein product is CASREQGNGYTF.